This T cell receptor (beta chain) was profiled in a study of cytomegalovirus exposure and HLA in healthy donors. PCR was performed using 60 Vbeta and 13 Jbeta primers. Measured with immunoSEQ multiplex PCR; TCRdb has only the in-frame clones, and not every one. The sample holds 150,000 to 200,000 clones, 80% seen once. Points from the study as a whole: TCR beta sequences numbering roughly 18,000 were associated with HLA alleles at 0.05 false discovery rate in a later analysis.

V lost 7 bases, J lost 4 bases, and 14 bases lay in between. This CDR3 comprises 14 residues. The germline V gene encodes CDR1 LNHDA and CDR2 SQIVND (reference sequence). Details on this clone: Its specificity is unknown.

This chain uses TRBV19 with TRBJ1-5; TRBD1 is a possible D gene (5 bases). Sequenced material: PBMCs. This TCR came from a man in his forties or fifties in good health and CMV-seronegative. This CDR3 is CASMEGSGNQPQHF. CDR3 in DNA: TGTGCCAGTATGGAGGGGTCTGGTAATCAGCCCCAGCATTTT.